Listed below are T cell receptor beta chains from one sample, sequenced in a study of T-cell memory formation after mild COVID-19. MiXCR, applied by TCRdb to the 5' RACE reads, yields one record per CDR3 protein. The sample has around 310,000 distinct CDR3 sequences; approximately 15% are singletons. Sample: PBMCs or a T cell subset sorted from them (not recorded which). These receptors all come from a man in his late teens or twenties who had mild COVID-19 (a few samples of this study predate the infection). Cell type and time point are not known. Both conserved end residues are part of each CDR3. The order of the fields is D gene, J gene, CDR3 length, V gene, CDR3 protein. A D gene is named only where the DNA matches it firmly.

TRBD1,TRBJ1-1,13,TRBV20-1,CSASGTANTEAFF
TRBD1,TRBJ1-2,15,TRBV7-2,CASSFQGTGGYGYTF
NA,TRBJ1-1,13,TRBV2,CASSWGGWTEAFF
NA,TRBJ1-1,13,TRBV7-3,CASSPGTGSEAFF
TRBD1,TRBJ1-1,16,TRBV28,CASNLAGQGRGTEAFF
NA,TRBJ2-7,15,TRBV27,CASSTRWGSAYEQYF
TRBD1,TRBJ1-5,15,TRBV4-1,CASSHGQGAGQPQHF
NA,TRBJ2-1,14,TRBV7-9,CASSLAQTDNEQFF
NA,TRBJ1-1,12,TRBV12-3/TRBV12-4,CASSLIERGAFF
NA,TRBJ2-3,13,TRBV27,CASSLTRRDTQYF
NA,TRBJ1-6,13,TRBV20-1,CSGPGSYNSPLHF
TRBD1,TRBJ2-7,16,TRBV11-2,CASSRLTGQGPYEQYF
NA,TRBJ2-5,14,TRBV11-2,CASRQRMGEETQYF
TRBD1,TRBJ1-2,13,TRBV6-6,CASSRGQGDGYTF
TRBD2,TRBJ2-2,16,TRBV7-3,CASSLTAGGGTGELFF
TRBD2,TRBJ2-3,18,TRBV7-3,CASSFQLAGGYPADTQYF
NA,TRBJ2-3,12,TRBV7-2,CASRLVFDTQYF
NA,TRBJ2-1,15,TRBV11-1,CASSPRGARYNEQFF
NA,TRBJ2-3,15,TRBV5-4,CASSPAGRSTDTQYF
TRBD1,TRBJ2-1,14,TRBV6-2/TRBV6-3,CASSPGTGGREQFF
TRBD1,TRBJ1-2,12,TRBV20-1,CSAATGDYGYTF
TRBD1,TRBJ1-2,16,TRBV10-3,CAISPGTAGGVGGYTF
NA,TRBJ2-7,13,TRBV5-1,CASRSGTAYEQYF
NA,TRBJ2-1,17,TRBV4-2,CASSQDRVGGLYNEQFF
TRBD1,TRBJ2-3,16,TRBV20-1,CSASRAGTGRTDTQYF
NA,TRBJ2-7,15,TRBV6-6,CASSTYWTAGYEQYF
TRBD2,TRBJ2-3,13,TRBV29-1,CSVVSGGPDTQYF
TRBD1,TRBJ2-3,16,TRBV14,CASSTVQGQGVDTQYF
TRBD1,TRBJ2-5,16,TRBV4-2,CASSLGGQGAQETQYF
NA,TRBJ2-5,13,TRBV19,CASSIRGSETQYF
NA,TRBJ1-3,15,TRBV7-9,CASSLMVTLGNTIYF
NA,TRBJ2-7,14,TRBV4-1,CASSQDRNYREQYF
NA,TRBJ2-3,15,TRBV6-5,CASIPGPPSPYTQYF
TRBD1,TRBJ2-5,15,TRBV11-1,CASSWSGTGKETQYF
TRBD1,TRBJ2-1,15,TRBV5-1,CASSLAPSGGVEQFF
NA,TRBJ1-1,13,TRBV23-1,CASSRSGNTEAFF
TRBD1,TRBJ2-5,16,TRBV7-6,CASSFLGTGGLETQYF
TRBD2,TRBJ2-1,16,TRBV7-2,CASSLAGGGAHNEQFF